The 12 T cell receptor beta chains below all came from one sample that was sequenced in a study of T cell responses to AZD1222 COVID-19 vaccine (dated by TCRdb to the early 2020s). The library was prepared using the immunoSEQ multiplex PCR assay. As stored in TCRdb, this immuneACCESS dataset retains in-frame rearrangements with V and J assigned. A fraction of the clones does not appear; measured against another copy, unresolved V genes explain less than half of the discrepancy, and the remainder lacks a known reason. The sample table holds some 120,000 clones, of which 70% to 90% were seen once. The ten most abundant clones make up approximately 6.6% of the sample. The time point label of this sample denotes: baseline before first vaccination. Sequencing used peripheral blood, obtained on day 0 of AZD1222 vaccination. Source of these receptors: an adult in good health.

The V call is TRBV18, the J call TRBJ1-1, with D unresolved. The germline V and J ends were trimmed by 2 bases and 0 bases, with 10 bases remaining between them. The length of the CDR3 is 15 residues. Germline V gene sequence: CDR1 KGHSH, CDR2 LQKENI. In DNA, the CDR3 is TGTGCCAGCTCACCAGTTGATTTAGTGAACACTGAAGCTTTCTTT. It yields the protein CASSPVDLVNTEAFF.

CDR3 in DNA: TGTGCCAGTAGTATAGATGGACAGGGGGGCTACACCTTC. Residues: CASSIDGQGGYTF. The genes are TRBV19 and TRBJ1-2; 9 bases line up with TRBD1. V was clipped by 0 bases and J by 8 bases; unmatched bases: 1. This CDR3 has 13 residues. Germline V gene sequence: CDR1 LNHDA, CDR2 SQIVND (reference sequence).

This chain connects TRBV6-2 or TRBV6-3 to TRBJ1-2; D is possibly TRBD1 (6 bases). The CDR3 is 14 residues long. Germline-derived CDR1 and CDR2 are MNHEY and SVGEGT. The germline V and J ends were trimmed by 1 base and 6 bases, with 12 bases remaining between them. The CDR3 region is CASSYFRTVDGYTF. In DNA form, the CDR3 reads TGTGCCAGCAGTTACTTCAGGACAGTGGATGGCTACACCTTC.

This sequence joins TRBV3-1 (or the pseudogene TRBV3-2) and TRBJ1-2, with 8 nucleotides matching TRBD1. Germline values: CDR1 LGHDT, CDR2 YNNKEL (reference sequence). The CDR3 covers 13 residues. Trimming at V came to 4 bases and at J to 5 bases, leaving 3 bases not matched to a gene. CDR3: CASSPTGEYGYTF. The CDR3 region has the DNA TGTGCCAGCAGCCCGACAGGGGAGTATGGCTACACCTTC.

This rearrangement joins TRBV15 to TRBJ1-2, with D hard to call. Germline-derived CDR1 and CDR2 are LNHNV and YYDKDF (reference sequence). The CDR3 loop spans 15 amino acids. Trimming removed 0 bases from V and 8 bases from J, with 16 bases in between. CDR3 protein: CATSRDSGQGRGYTF. The CDR3 DNA is TGTGCCACCAGCAGAGATAGCGGTCAAGGCCGCGGCTACACCTTC.

The J gene is TRBJ1-2, the V gene TRBV10-3, with 7 nucleotides matching TRBD1. Trimming cost V 4 bases and J 1 base; bases outside gene matches: 15. CDR3 size: 18 residues. Germline lookup yields CDR1 ENHRY and CDR2 SYGVKD. This CDR3 reads CAISAQLADRVVNYGYTF. The DNA of the CDR3 is TGTGCCATCAGTGCCCAACTCGCAGACAGGGTTGTTAACTATGGCTACACCTTC.

The chain uses TRBV6-1 and TRBJ1-2; perhaps TRBD1 as D (5 bases). Germline V gene lookup returns CDR1 MNHNS and CDR2 SASEGT. V dropped 3 bases and J dropped 0 bases, with 5 bases sitting between them. The CDR3 spans 13 residues. Here the CDR3 reads CASSDRANYGYTF. For the CDR3, the DNA is TGTGCCAGCAGTGACAGGGCTAACTATGGCTACACCTTC.

This clone showed up just once. The chain joins TRBV18 to TRBJ1-2; D is possibly TRBD1 (6 bases). Trimming stripped 2 bases from V and 1 base from J, with 8 bases between. Germline V gives CDR1 KGHSH, CDR2 LQKENI. The CDR3 has 14 amino acids. The CDR3 protein is CASSPNRVNYGYTF. The CDR3 DNA is TGTGCCAGCTCACCAAACAGGGTTAACTATGGCTACACCTTC. Supplemented by reference TRBV18 and TRBJ1-2, the full variable domain reads NAGVMQNPRHLVRRRGQEARLRCSPMKGHSHVYWYRQLPEEGLKFMVYLQKENIIDESGMPKERFSAEFPKEGPSILRIQQVVRGDSAAYFCASSPNRVNYGYTFGSGTRLTVV.

The chain carries TRBV2 and TRBJ2-7, with a weak D call TRBD1 (6 bases). CDR3 length equals 14 residues. V shed 7 bases and J shed 4 bases, with 17 bases lying between them. Germline assignment: CDR1 SNHLY and CDR2 FYNNEI. The CDR3 protein is CASTPGQLSYEQYF. The DNA of the CDR3 is TGTGCCAGCACGCCGGGACAACTGAGTTACGAGCAGTACTTC.

This clone was detected once. The chain recombines TRBV10-3 with TRBJ2-1; D is unclear. The CDR3 has 11 amino acids. Germline loops: CDR1 ENHRY, CDR2 SYGVKD. Trimming removed 9 bases from V and 4 bases from J, with 7 bases in between. DNA of the CDR3: TGTGCCATGTCGGATTACAATGAGCAGTTCTTC. Encoded protein: CAMSDYNEQFF.

V gene TRBV3-1 (or the pseudogene TRBV3-2) combines with J gene TRBJ1-2, with D unresolved. Trimming cost V 3 bases and J 1 base, with 0 bases left between them. Per the germline V gene, CDR1 is LGHDT and CDR2 is YNNKEL (reference sequence). The CDR3 loop spans 11 amino acids. The CDR3 region is CASSHNYGYTF. Written as DNA, the CDR3 is TGTGCCAGCAGCCATAACTATGGCTACACCTTC.

This chain uses TRBV4-2 with TRBJ2-1; D is possibly TRBD1 (6 bases). V was pared by 4 bases and J by 5 bases, with 18 bases between. Looked up from germline, CDR1 is LGHNA and CDR2 is YNFKEQ. This CDR3 spans 16 amino acids. The CDR3 DNA sequence: TGTGCCAGCAGCCCTGTAGGGGGAGTACTGAACAATGAGCAGTTCTTC. Translated, it gives CASSPVGGVLNNEQFF.